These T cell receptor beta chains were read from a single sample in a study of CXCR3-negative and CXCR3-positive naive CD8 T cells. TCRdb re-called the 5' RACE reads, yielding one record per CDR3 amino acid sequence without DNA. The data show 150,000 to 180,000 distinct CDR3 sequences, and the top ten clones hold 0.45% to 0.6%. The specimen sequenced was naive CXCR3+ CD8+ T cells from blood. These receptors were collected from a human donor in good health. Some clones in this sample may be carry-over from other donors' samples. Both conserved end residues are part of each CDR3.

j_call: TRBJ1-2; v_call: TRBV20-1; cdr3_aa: CSARATDNYGYTF
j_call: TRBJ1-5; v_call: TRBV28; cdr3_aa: CASSLSAGVVGNQPQHF
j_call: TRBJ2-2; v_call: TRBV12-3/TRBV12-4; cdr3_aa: CATLALAGGPNTGELFF
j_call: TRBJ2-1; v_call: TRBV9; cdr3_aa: CASSVAESPNEQFF
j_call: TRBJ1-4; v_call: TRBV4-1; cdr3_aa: CASSQAVGFRKLFF
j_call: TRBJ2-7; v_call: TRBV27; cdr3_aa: CASSPTVAGGPDEQYF
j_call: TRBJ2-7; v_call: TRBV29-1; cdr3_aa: CSVETGGFDEQYF
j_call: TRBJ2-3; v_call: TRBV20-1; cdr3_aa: CSASAQGRRTDTQYF
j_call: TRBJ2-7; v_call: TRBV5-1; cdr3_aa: CASSPGPLGPYEQYF
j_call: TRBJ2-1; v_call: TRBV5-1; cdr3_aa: CASSLGFGGIGEQFF
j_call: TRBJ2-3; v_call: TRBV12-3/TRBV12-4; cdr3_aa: CASSLGAASTDTQYF
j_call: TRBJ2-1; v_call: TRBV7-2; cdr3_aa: CASSLIAGAHYNEQFF
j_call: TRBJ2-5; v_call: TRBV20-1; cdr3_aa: CSARSTRGETQYF
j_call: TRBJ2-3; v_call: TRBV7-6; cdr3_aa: CASGDTGGNTDTQYF
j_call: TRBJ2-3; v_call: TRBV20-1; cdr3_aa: CSAGTSGYTDTQYF
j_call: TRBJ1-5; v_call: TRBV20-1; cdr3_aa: CSATRRGGGLYSNQPQHF
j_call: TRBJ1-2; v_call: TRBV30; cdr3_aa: CAWTQGGGYTF
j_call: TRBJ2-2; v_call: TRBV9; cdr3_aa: CASTTGTGGTGELFF
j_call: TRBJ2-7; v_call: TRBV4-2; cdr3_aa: CASSDSGRAHEQYF
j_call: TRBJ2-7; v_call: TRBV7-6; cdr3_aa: CASSLQSGHIYEQYF
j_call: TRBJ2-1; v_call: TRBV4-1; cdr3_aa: CASSQDLPSGGYSSYNEQFF
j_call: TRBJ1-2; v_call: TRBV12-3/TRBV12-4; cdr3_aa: CASRTGSYGYTF
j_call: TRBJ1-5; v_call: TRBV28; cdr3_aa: CASSLDLGARNQPQHF
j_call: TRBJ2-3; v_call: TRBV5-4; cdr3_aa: CASSSGTDTQYF
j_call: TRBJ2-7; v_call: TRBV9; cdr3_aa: CASSVVSGGEQYF
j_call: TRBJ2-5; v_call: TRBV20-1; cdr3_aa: CSARTSLWGTQYF
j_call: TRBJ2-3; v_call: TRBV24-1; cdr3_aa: CATSDPGQGITDTQYF
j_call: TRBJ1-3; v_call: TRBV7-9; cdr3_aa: CASSFGQGEKGGNTIYF
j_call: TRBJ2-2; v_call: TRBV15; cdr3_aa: CATSKERFTGELFF
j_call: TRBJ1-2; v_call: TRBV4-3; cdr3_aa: CASSQDPPGNYGYTF
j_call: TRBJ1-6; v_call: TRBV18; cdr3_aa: CASSPRDSVNSPLHF
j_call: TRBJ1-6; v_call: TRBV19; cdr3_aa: CASSTRTGGYSYNSPLHF
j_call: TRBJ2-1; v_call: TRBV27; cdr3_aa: CASSFFAKLNSYNEQFF
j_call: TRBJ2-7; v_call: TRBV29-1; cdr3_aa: CSVEMSYEQYF
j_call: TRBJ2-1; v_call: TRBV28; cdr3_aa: CASSSVEGKHNEQFF
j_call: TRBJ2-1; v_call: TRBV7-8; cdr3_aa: CASSLRGIGHNEQFF
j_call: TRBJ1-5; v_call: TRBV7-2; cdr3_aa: CASSLRAGARPQPQHF
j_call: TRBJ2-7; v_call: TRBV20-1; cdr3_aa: CSADSREGGYYEQYF
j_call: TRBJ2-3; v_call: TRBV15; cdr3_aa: CATSESSTDTQYF
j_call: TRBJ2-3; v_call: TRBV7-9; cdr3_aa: CASSPQTMASDTQYF
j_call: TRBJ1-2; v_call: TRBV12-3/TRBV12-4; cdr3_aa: CASSFTGTGEYGYTF
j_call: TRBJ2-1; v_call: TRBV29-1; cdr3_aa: CSVEIRGSIGSLSYNEQFF
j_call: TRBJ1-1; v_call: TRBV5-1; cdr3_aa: CASSLAGDYTEAFF
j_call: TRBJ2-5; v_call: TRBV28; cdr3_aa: CASSLSGLAGVGETQYF
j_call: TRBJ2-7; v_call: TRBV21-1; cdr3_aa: CASSKDGPGHLYEQYF
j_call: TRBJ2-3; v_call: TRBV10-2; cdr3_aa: CASSDQSSGSRYF
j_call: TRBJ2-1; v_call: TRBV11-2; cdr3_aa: CASSLDPWQDYNEQFF
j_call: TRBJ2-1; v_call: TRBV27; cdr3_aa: CASSSPIAGPYNEQFF
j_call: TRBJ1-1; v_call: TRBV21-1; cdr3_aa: CASSKGTGARNTEAFF
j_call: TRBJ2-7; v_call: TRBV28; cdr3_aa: CASSSRQEMNYEQYF
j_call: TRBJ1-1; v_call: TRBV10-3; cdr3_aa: CAIRTPRGTEAFF
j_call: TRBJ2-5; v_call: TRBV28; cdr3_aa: CASSEPEGFTETQYF
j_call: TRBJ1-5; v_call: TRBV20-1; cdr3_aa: CSARGGAELTNQPQHF
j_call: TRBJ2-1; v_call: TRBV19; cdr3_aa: CASSISGKRYSYNEQFF
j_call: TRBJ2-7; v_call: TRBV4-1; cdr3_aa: CASSQDSVPYEQYF
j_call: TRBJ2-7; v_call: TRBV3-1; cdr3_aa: CASSQGTFSAGQGYEQYF
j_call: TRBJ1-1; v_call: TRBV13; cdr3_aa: CASSLEAAGMNTEAFF
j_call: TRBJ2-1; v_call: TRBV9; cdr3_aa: CASSVEGAADEQFF